This TCR beta chain derives from a study of OX40 agonist ivuxolimab in advanced cancers. Study-level results: Part of the nonresponder group also had normalized T-cell clonal expansion that was low.

This table comes from immunoSEQ multiplex PCR, and its TCRdb copy is limited to in-frame clones, with some not included. Of tens of thousands of clones in the sample, 88% were seen once. After removal of 2 bases from V and 1 base from J, the junction contained 8 bases not matched to a gene. Germline values: CDR1 SGHRS, CDR2 YFSETQ. CDR3 size: 16 residues. This clone has more than one count but fewer than ten. Antigen unknown. The sequence was collected from an adult with an advanced solid tumor such as melanoma, head and neck, liver or kidney cancer. The specimen was CD4+ or CD8+ T cells sorted from blood, collected in a trial of the OX40 agonist ivuxolimab. The chain carries TRBV5-1 and TRBJ1-1, with 7 bases fitting TRBD1. The CDR3 nucleotides read TGCGCCAGCAGCTTCAGGGACAGTAATGGGAACACTGAAGCTTTCTTT. The encoded protein is CASSFRDSNGNTEAFF.